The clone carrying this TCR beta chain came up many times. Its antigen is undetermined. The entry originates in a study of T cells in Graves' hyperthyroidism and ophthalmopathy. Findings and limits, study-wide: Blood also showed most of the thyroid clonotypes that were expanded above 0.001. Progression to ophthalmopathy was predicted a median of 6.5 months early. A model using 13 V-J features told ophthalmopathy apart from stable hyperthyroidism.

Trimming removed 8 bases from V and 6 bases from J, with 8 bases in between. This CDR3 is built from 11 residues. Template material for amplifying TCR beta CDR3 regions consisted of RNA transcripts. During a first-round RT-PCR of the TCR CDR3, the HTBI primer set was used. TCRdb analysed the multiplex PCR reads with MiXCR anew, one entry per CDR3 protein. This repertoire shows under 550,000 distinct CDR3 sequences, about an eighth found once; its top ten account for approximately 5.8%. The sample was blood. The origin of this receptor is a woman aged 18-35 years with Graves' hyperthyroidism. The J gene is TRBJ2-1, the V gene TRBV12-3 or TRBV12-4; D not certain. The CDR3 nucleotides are TGTGCCAGCCACATGGGCAATGAGCAGTTCTTC. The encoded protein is CASHMGNEQFF.